The source of this T cell receptor (beta chain) is a study of T-cell memory formation after mild COVID-19. The wider study: The two donors had largely donor-specific TCR clusters. The study, taken as a whole, reports: Confirmation of SARS-CoV-2 specificity was lacking for second-wave clones peaking day 37. Contracting CD4+ clones sat mainly in CM and EM; CD8+ in EMRA. Pre-infection memory already had some responding clones, implying cross-reactive memory joined.

This clonotype showed up just a few times. Its antigen is unknown. TCRdb processed the 5' RACE reads anew with MiXCR; each CDR3 protein has one entry. The sample lists 200,000 to 250,000 distinct CDR3 sequences, approximately 9% occurring once. This receptor was identified in a young man who had mild COVID-19 (a few samples of this study predate the infection). Cell type and time point are not known. Sequencing was carried out using PBMCs or a T cell subset sorted from them (not recorded which).

The CDR3 is CASSHGQGINEQFF. CDR3 sequence (DNA): TGCGCCAGCAGCCATGGACAGGGTATCAATGAGCAGTTCTTC. The chain joins TRBV5-1 to TRBJ2-1; TRBD1 matches 8 bases. From germline, CDR1 is SGHRS and CDR2 YFSETQ. V lost 4 bases to trimming and J lost 6 bases; unmatched junction nucleotides: 6. This CDR3 is 14 amino acids long.